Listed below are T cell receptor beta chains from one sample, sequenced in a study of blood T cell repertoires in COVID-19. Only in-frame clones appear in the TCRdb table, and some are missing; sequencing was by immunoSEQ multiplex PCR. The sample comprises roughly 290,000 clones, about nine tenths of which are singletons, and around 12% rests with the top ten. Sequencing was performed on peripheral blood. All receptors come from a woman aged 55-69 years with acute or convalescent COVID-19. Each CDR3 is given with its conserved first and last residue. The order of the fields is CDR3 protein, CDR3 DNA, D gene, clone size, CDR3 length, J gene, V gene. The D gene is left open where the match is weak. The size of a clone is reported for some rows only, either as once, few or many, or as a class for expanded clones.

CATARDRGNYGYTF	TGTGCAACCGCCCGGGACAGGGGGAACTATGGCTACACCTTC	TRBD1	few	14	TRBJ1-2	TRBV19
CASRTGLAGGRDTQYF	TGTGCCAGCAGAACGGGGCTAGCGGGGGGGAGAGATACGCAGTATTTT	TRBD2	-	16	TRBJ2-3	TRBV7-2
CASSRPGNYGYTF	TGTGCCAGCAGTCGACCAGGGAACTATGGCTACACCTTC	-	-	13	TRBJ1-2	TRBV28
CASSQDSGAGGQETQYF	TGCGCCAGCAGCCAAGATTCCGGAGCGGGGGGGCAAGAGACCCAGTACTTC	TRBD2	-	17	TRBJ2-5	TRBV4-3
CASSLEGYQETQYF	TGTGCCAGCAGCTTAGAGGGGTACCAAGAGACCCAGTACTTC	-	-	14	TRBJ2-5	TRBV7-9
CASRGLAGLETQYF	TGTGCCAGCAGGGGACTAGCGGGACTCGAGACCCAGTACTTC	TRBD2	-	14	TRBJ2-5	TRBV3-1/TRBV3-2
CASSYGGSTEAFF	TGTGCCAGCAGTTACGGTGGGAGCACTGAAGCTTTCTTT	-	-	13	TRBJ1-1	TRBV6-5
CASTQPNDEKLFF	TGTGCCAGCACACAGCCCAATGATGAAAAACTGTTTTTT	-	-	13	TRBJ1-4	TRBV7-9
CASSYRTSGSAKNIQYF	TGTGCCAGCAGCTACAGGACTAGCGGGAGCGCCAAAAACATTCAGTACTTC	TRBD2	-	17	TRBJ2-4	TRBV5-4
CASKRGNEKLFF	TGTGCCAGCAAACGGGGGAATGAAAAACTGTTTTTT	-	-	12	TRBJ1-4	TRBV2
CASMGDRIYGYTF	TGTGCCAGCATGGGGGACAGGATCTATGGCTACACCTTC	TRBD1	few	13	TRBJ1-2	TRBV6-5
CASRVQETQYF	TGTGCCAGCCGGGTCCAAGAGACCCAGTACTTC	-	once	11	TRBJ2-5	TRBV2
CASTYRVGEQYF	TGTGCCAGCACCTATCGGGTTGGCGAGCAGTACTTC	-	-	12	TRBJ2-7	TRBV28
CASKSAETQYF	TGTGCCAGCAAAAGCGCGGAGACCCAGTACTTC	-	-	11	TRBJ2-5	TRBV7-2
CASGLAGDTQYF	TGTGCCAGCGGACTAGCGGGAGATACGCAGTATTTT	TRBD2	-	12	TRBJ2-3	TRBV28
CASSTLGQVNEKLFF	TGTGCCAGCAGCACCCTCGGCCAGGTTAATGAAAAACTGTTTTTT	-	-	15	TRBJ1-4	TRBV28
CASSPRGLENTEAFF	TGTGCCAGCAGCCCTAGGGGCCTCGAGAACACTGAAGCTTTCTTT	-	-	15	TRBJ1-1	TRBV27
CASSLGEDGYTF	TGTGCCAGCAGCTTAGGAGAGGATGGCTACACCTTC	-	-	12	TRBJ1-2	TRBV7-8
CASSLGRGLAGVGEQYF	TGTGCCAGCAGTTTAGGACGGGGACTAGCGGGAGTAGGCGAGCAGTACTTC	TRBD2	-	17	TRBJ2-7	TRBV27
CASTLGGVNTGELFF	TGTGCCAGCACCTTGGGGGGGGTGAACACCGGGGAGCTGTTTTTT	TRBD2	once	15	TRBJ2-2	TRBV28
CASSQGQVRGTEAFF	TGTGCCAGCAGCCAAGGACAGGTCCGTGGCACTGAAGCTTTCTTT	-	few	15	TRBJ1-1	TRBV3-1/TRBV3-2
CATSRERVGELFF	TGTGCCACCAGCAGAGAGAGGGTTGGGGAGCTGTTTTTT	-	-	13	TRBJ2-2	TRBV15
CASTAGQGPPYEQYF	TGTGCCAGCACCGCCGGACAGGGACCCCCCTACGAGCAGTACTTC	TRBD1	-	15	TRBJ2-7	TRBV6-5
CASSPMTAYNEQFF	TGTGCCAGCAGTCCGATGACAGCTTACAATGAGCAGTTCTTC	-	-	14	TRBJ2-1	TRBV28
CASSDSHGGTGFQETQYF	TGTGCCAGCAGTGATTCCCATGGGGGGACGGGGTTCCAAGAGACCCAGTACTTC	-	-	18	TRBJ2-5	TRBV2
CASSPSGLGGKLFF	TGTGCCAGCAGCCCGTCCGGGCTGGGGGGAAAACTGTTTTTT	-	-	14	TRBJ1-4	TRBV3-1/TRBV3-2
CATSDPGLRNAGELFF	TGTGCCACCAGTGATCCGGGACTACGAAACGCCGGGGAGCTGTTTTTT	TRBD2	once	16	TRBJ2-2	TRBV24-1
CASSQTGQGGAEAFF	TGTGCCAGCAGCCAAACGGGACAGGGAGGCGCTGAAGCTTTCTTT	TRBD1	-	15	TRBJ1-1	TRBV4-2
CASSYGSGGGYTF	TGTGCCAGCAGTTATGGCAGCGGTGGAGGCTACACCTTC	-	-	13	TRBJ1-2	TRBV6-5
CASSLQGPGELFF	TGTGCCAGCAGTCTACAGGGGCCCGGGGAGCTGTTTTTT	TRBD1	-	13	TRBJ2-2	TRBV12-3/TRBV12-4
CASSLGQGFGYTF	TGTGCCAGCAGTTTGGGGCAGGGTTTTGGCTACACCTTC	-	-	13	TRBJ1-2	TRBV12-3/TRBV12-4
CASSYGTGASGGYTF	TGTGCCAGCAGCTACGGGACAGGCGCCTCGGGAGGCTACACCTTC	TRBD1	-	15	TRBJ1-2	TRBV7-9
CASSPSGGGYTF	TGTGCCAGCTCACCGTCGGGGGGCGGCTACACCTTC	-	-	12	TRBJ1-2	TRBV18
CASSLQGGYSFPPTYEQYF	TGTGCCAGCAGTTTACAGGGTGGATATAGCTTTCCCCCTACCTACGAGCAGTACTTC	-	-	19	TRBJ2-7	TRBV28
CASSLTGGFEAFF	TGTGCCAGCAGCCTGACAGGGGGTTTTGAAGCTTTCTTT	TRBD1	-	13	TRBJ1-1	TRBV6-2/TRBV6-3
CASGLSPGLAGTNLTYEQYF	TGTGCTAGTGGTTTGTCCCCGGGACTAGCGGGGACCAATTTAACCTACGAGCAGTACTTC	TRBD2	few	20	TRBJ2-7	TRBV12-5
CASSPGLAGLFRADTQYF	TGTGCCAGCAGTCCCGGACTAGCGGGATTGTTTCGCGCAGATACGCAGTATTTT	TRBD2	-	18	TRBJ2-3	TRBV6-2/TRBV6-3
CASSFLPGPEGRENEQFF	TGTGCCAGCAGCTTTCTCCCGGGGCCGGAGGGCCGGGAAAATGAGCAGTTCTTC	-	-	18	TRBJ2-1	TRBV7-3
CASSAEGNQPQHF	TGTGCCAGTAGTGCAGAGGGCAATCAGCCCCAGCATTTT	-	-	13	TRBJ1-5	TRBV19
CASSQVSGADEQYF	TGTGCCAGCAGCCAAGTTTCCGGCGCGGACGAGCAGTACTTC	-	-	14	TRBJ2-7	TRBV4-2
CASSRGAAYEQYF	TGTGCCAGCTCAAGGGGCGCCGCGTACGAGCAGTACTTC	-	-	13	TRBJ2-7	TRBV28
CASSPGQNYGYTF	TGTGCCAGCAGCCCGGGACAGAACTATGGCTACACCTTC	TRBD1	-	13	TRBJ1-2	TRBV11-2
CASSRDRERRGYTF	TGTGCCAGCAGCCGCGACAGGGAACGGCGCGGCTACACCTTC	TRBD1	-	14	TRBJ1-2	TRBV7-9
CASSPIGGGWVPSEQFF	TGTGCCAGCAGCCCCATAGGGGGGGGTTGGGTTCCCTCTGAGCAGTTCTTC	-	-	17	TRBJ2-1	TRBV7-9
CASSFGLAGDTDLMYQETQYF	TGTGCCAGCAGTTTTGGTCTAGCGGGGGACACCGATTTAATGTACCAAGAGACCCAGTACTTC	TRBD2	-	21	TRBJ2-5	TRBV28
CASSVGGLAGSYEQYF	TGTGCCAGCAGCGTTGGCGGACTAGCGGGGTCCTACGAGCAGTACTTC	TRBD2	-	16	TRBJ2-7	TRBV9
CASSSSGTLNTGELFF	TGTGCCAGCAGTTCATCCGGGACACTGAACACCGGGGAGCTGTTTTTT	-	-	16	TRBJ2-2	TRBV3-1/TRBV3-2
CASSFGGNQPQHF	TGTGCCAGCAGTTTTGGAGGCAATCAGCCCCAGCATTTT	-	once	13	TRBJ1-5	TRBV6-5
CASSLAHRGRAGNTIYF	TGTGCCAGCAGCTTAGCCCACAGGGGGCGAGCTGGAAACACCATATATTTT	TRBD1	-	17	TRBJ1-3	TRBV11-2
CASSHGGRSNQPQHF	TGTGCCAGCAGCCACGGGGGTAGGAGCAATCAGCCCCAGCATTTT	-	-	15	TRBJ1-5	TRBV6-5
CASSAIQGTNTEAFF	TGCGCCAGCAGCGCCATACAGGGTACGAACACTGAAGCTTTCTTT	-	once	15	TRBJ1-1	TRBV5-1